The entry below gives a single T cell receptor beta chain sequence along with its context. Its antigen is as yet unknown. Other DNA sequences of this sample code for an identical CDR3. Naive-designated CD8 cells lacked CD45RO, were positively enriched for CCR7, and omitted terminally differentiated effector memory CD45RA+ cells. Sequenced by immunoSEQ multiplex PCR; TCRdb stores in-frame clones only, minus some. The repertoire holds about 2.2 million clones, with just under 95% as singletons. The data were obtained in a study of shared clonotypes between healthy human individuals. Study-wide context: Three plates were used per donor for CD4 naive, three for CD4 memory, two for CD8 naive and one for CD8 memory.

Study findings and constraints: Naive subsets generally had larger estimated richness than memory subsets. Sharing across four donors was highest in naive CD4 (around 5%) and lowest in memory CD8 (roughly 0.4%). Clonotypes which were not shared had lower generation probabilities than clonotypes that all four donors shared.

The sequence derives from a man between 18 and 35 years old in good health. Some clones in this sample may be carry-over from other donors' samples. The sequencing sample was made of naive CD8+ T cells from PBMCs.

This chain's CDR3 is CATSTRISYEQYF. The CDR3 DNA sequence: TGTGCCACCAGCACTCGAATCTCCTACGAGCAGTACTTC. The rearrangement uses TRBV15 and TRBJ2-7; no clear D. Trimming took 4 bases from V and 0 from J, leaving 7 bases between them. Germline CDR1 LNHNV, CDR2 YYDKDF (reference sequence). CDR3 length: 13 residues.